Following are 22 T cell receptor beta chains from one sample sequenced in a study of blood T cell repertoires in COVID-19. Data came from immunoSEQ multiplex PCR; TCRdb stores just in-frame clones and leaves some out. The table lists some 430,000 clones, roughly 91% of them singletons, with less than 0.75% in the top ten. The sample comprised PBMCs or T cells enriched from blood (not recorded which). These receptor sequences come from a man between 18 and 35 years old who had recovered from COVID-19.

The rearrangement uses TRBV25-1 and TRBJ2-7; 12 bases are a match to TRBD2. V lost 4 bases and J lost 12; bases outside the gene matches: 13. The CDR3 contains 15 residues. Per germline, CDR1 MGHDK and CDR2 SYGVNS. The CDR3 nucleotides are TGTGCCAGCAGTGCTTCTAGCGGGAGGGCCGGTCGAGTGTACTTC. As protein: CASSASSGRAGRVYF.

This clone was seen just once. The chain is built from TRBV21-1 and TRBJ2-2; the D call of TRBD2 is as the table states it, not checked on the DNA. TRBV21-1 is a recognized pseudogene. This CDR3 is 16 amino acids long. The CDR3 here is CASRDVAGGPHGELFF. CDR3 DNA: TGTGCCAGCAGGGATGTAGCGGGAGGGCCCCACGGGGAGCTGTTTTTT.

The chain combines TRBV5-1 with TRBJ2-3, with a possible D match to TRBD2 (6 bases). Per the germline V gene, CDR1 is SGHRS and CDR2 is YFSETQ. V dropped 0 bases and J dropped 2 bases, with 16 bases sitting between them. CDR3 size: 17 residues. This CDR3 reads CASSLGTWRDPTDTQYF. As DNA, the CDR3 is TGCGCCAGCAGCTTGGGTACTTGGCGGGACCCCACAGATACGCAGTATTTT.

The chain couples TRBV2 to TRBJ2-1; tentative D call: TRBD2 (7 bases). Germline CDR1 and CDR2: SNHLY and FYNNEI. The V end lost 3 bases, the J end lost 6 bases, and 15 bases lay between the germline ends. The CDR3 extends over 15 amino acids. The CDR3 DNA sequence: TGTGCCAGCAGTGATGTGAGGGGGGGAGGCAATGAGCAGTTCTTC. Protein sequence: CASSDVRGGGNEQFF. The whole variable domain, filled in from reference TRBV2 and TRBJ2-1, reads EPEVTQTPSHQVTQMGQEVILRCVPISNHLYFYWYRQILGQKVEFLVSFYNNEISEKSEIFDDQFSVERPDGSNFTLKIRSTKLEDSAMYFCASSDVRGGGNEQFFGPGTRLTVL.

The rearrangement links TRBV6-4 to TRBJ2-3, with 11 nucleotides matching TRBD2. The V and J ends lost 3 bases and 9 bases, in that order; junction bases with no gene match: 11. CDR1 MRHNA and CDR2 SNTAGT come from the germline V gene. The CDR3 is 16 amino acids. CDR3 residues: CASSDTLAGGFRTQYF. In DNA, the CDR3 is TGTGCCAGCAGTGATACCCTAGCGGGAGGTTTCAGGACGCAGTATTTT.

The rearrangement uses TRBV28 and TRBJ1-1, with unresolved D. This CDR3 has 16 amino acids. Germline values: CDR1 MDHEN, CDR2 SYDVKM. V lost 6 bases, J lost 4 bases, and 21 bases lay in between. In DNA, the CDR3 is TGTGCCAGCAGGCACAGCACACACGGGAGGATCACTGAAGCTTTCTTT. This codes for CASRHSTHGRITEAFF.

The rearrangement links TRBV5-1 to TRBJ2-5; weak D call: TRBD1 (5 bases). CDR3 length: 12 residues. V shed 5 bases and J shed 4 bases, with 9 bases lying between them. Germline V gene sequence: CDR1 SGHRS, CDR2 YFSETQ. The CDR3 is CASSAGLETQYF. CDR3 DNA sequence: TGCGCCAGCAGTGCAGGGTTAGAGACCCAGTACTTC. The whole variable domain, filled in from reference TRBV5-1 and TRBJ2-5, reads KAGVTQTPRYLIKTRGQQVTLSCSPISGHRSVSWYQQTPGQGLQFLFEYFSETQRNKGNFPGRFSGRQFSNSRSEMNVSTLELGDSALYLCASSAGLETQYFGPGTRLLVL.

V gene TRBV2 combines with J gene TRBJ2-2; 7 bases align to TRBD2. Trimming removed 6 bases from V and 1 base from J; junction bases left unmatched: 5. Germline CDR1 is SNHLY and CDR2 is FYNNEI. This CDR3 has 15 amino acids. This CDR3 is CASRAGLQNTGELFF. DNA of the CDR3: TGTGCCAGCAGGGCGGGACTACAGAACACCGGGGAGCTGTTTTTT.

The V gene is TRBV7-2, the J gene TRBJ1-5; 9 positions match TRBD1. V shed 5 bases and J 4 bases; nucleotides not matched to a gene: 6. This CDR3 has 15 residues. The V gene's germline CDR1 is SGHTA and CDR2 FQGNSA. CDR3 loop: CASSPTGGRNQPQHF. CDR3 sequence (DNA): TGTGCCAGCAGCCCCACAGGGGGCCGGAATCAGCCCCAGCATTTT.

This chain joins TRBV4-1 and TRBJ1-1; maybe TRBD1 (5 bases). Trimming left V 1 base short and J 5 bases short, with 11 bases between. Germline CDR1 MGHRA, CDR2 YSYEKL. The CDR3 contains 14 residues. Written as DNA, the CDR3 is TGCGCCAGCAGCCAAGCCGGGACTACGACTGAAGCTTTCTTT. Its translation: CASSQAGTTTEAFF.

This chain connects TRBV19 to TRBJ1-1, with unresolved D. Germline CDR1 is LNHDA and CDR2 is SQIVND (reference sequence). The V and J ends lost 6 bases and 1 base respectively, with 15 bases between them. The CDR3 sequence is 15 residues long. The CDR3 reads CASRSGPLGNTEAFF. The CDR3 DNA reads TGTGCCAGTAGGAGCGGGCCTCTTGGGAACACTGAAGCTTTCTTT.

The chain has TRBV4-1 and TRBJ1-4; D might be TRBD1 (6 bases). Germline V gene data show CDR1 as MGHRA and CDR2 as YSYEKL. The CDR3 contains 15 residues. Deletions cut 0 bases from V and 7 bases from J, with 12 bases between. CDR3 DNA: TGCGCCAGCAGCCAAGATGTACAGGGAAGTGAAAAACTGTTTTTT. Translated, it gives CASSQDVQGSEKLFF.

The chain has TRBV11-2 and TRBJ2-3; 14 bases line up with TRBD2. Germline V lookup: CDR1 SGHAT, CDR2 FQNNGV. The CDR3 is 16 residues long. After removal of 4 bases from V and 8 bases from J, the junction contained 8 bases not matched to a gene. The CDR3 spells CASSSTGLAGVVTQYF. The CDR3 bases are TGTGCCAGCAGCTCAACGGGACTAGCGGGAGTCGTTACGCAGTATTTT.

The rearrangement uses TRBV19 and TRBJ2-7; 9 bases line up with TRBD1. CDR1 is LNHDA, CDR2 SQIVND, per germline (reference sequence). J lost 6 bases, V lost 0 bases, and 6 bases had no gene match. The CDR3 has 15 amino acids. This CDR3 reads CASSIDSGTGSEQYF. CDR3 coding DNA: TGTGCCAGTAGTATAGACTCCGGGACAGGGAGCGAGCAGTACTTC.

Details on this clone: The sample carries other DNA sequences with the same CDR3. The CDR3 coding sequence is TGTGCCAGCAGCCCCGGGACAGTCTCCTACGAGCAGTACTTC. Amino acid sequence: CASSPGTVSYEQYF. The chain combines TRBV7-9 with TRBJ2-7; TRBD1 agrees at 7 bases. The germline CDR1 and CDR2 sequences are SEHNR and FQNEAQ (reference sequence). The CDR3 length is 14 residues. The V gene end was trimmed by 5 bases and the J gene end by 0 bases; junction bases not matched to a gene: 4.

V usage is TRBV27 and J usage is TRBJ2-7; tentative D call: TRBD2 (7 bases). The CDR3 contains 15 residues. Trimming shortened V by 10 bases and J by 1 base, and 20 bases separated the two germline ends. Germline-derived CDR1 and CDR2 are MNHEY and SMNVEV (reference sequence). For the CDR3, the DNA is TGTGCCACCCGACTGGCGGGGGCAGGATCCTACGAGCAGTACTTC. Its translation is CATRLAGAGSYEQYF.

The rearrangement joins TRBV7-9 to TRBJ1-3; D unresolved. Trimming took off 5 bases at V and 2 bases at J, with 4 bases between the two ends. Germline V CDR1 and CDR2: SEHNR, FQNEAQ (reference sequence). There are 12 residues in the CDR3. The CDR3 coding sequence is TGTGCCAGCAGCGGCACTGGAAACACCATATATTTT. Protein sequence: CASSGTGNTIYF.

This sequence joins TRBV7-9 and TRBJ2-3; D is perhaps TRBD1 (5 bases). Deletions cut 5 bases from V and 2 bases from J, with 14 bases between. The CDR3 has 15 amino acids. Germline assignment: CDR1 SEHNR and CDR2 FQNEAQ (reference sequence). The CDR3 DNA reads as TGTGCCAGCAGCCAATGGGGCAGGGACACAGATACGCAGTATTTT. This gives the protein CASSQWGRDTDTQYF. Complete variable domain (other parts from reference TRBV7-9 and TRBJ2-3): DTGVSQNPRHKITKRGQNVTFRCDPISEHNRLYWYRQTLGQGPEFLTYFQNEAQLEKSRLLSDRFSAERPKGSFSTLEIQRTEQGDSAMYLCASSQWGRDTDTQYFGPGTRLTVL.

This clone has a single count. The chain recombines TRBV28 with TRBJ1-1; D remains unclear. From germline, CDR1 is MDHEN and CDR2 SYDVKM. The V and J ends lost 8 bases and 6 bases respectively, with 16 bases between them. The CDR3 spans 13 residues. DNA for the CDR3: TGTGCCAGCTCTCTACGGGTGGATTCTGAAGCTTTCTTT. It translates to CASSLRVDSEAFF.

This clone has a single count. The chain carries TRBV5-1 and TRBJ2-7, with D possibly TRBD1 on 7 matching bases. The CDR3 covers 12 residues. The germline V gene encodes CDR1 SGHRS and CDR2 YFSETQ. Deletions cut 4 bases from V and 7 bases from J, with 12 bases between. The CDR3 loop reads CASSPQGREQYF. For the CDR3, the DNA is TGCGCCAGCAGCCCACAGGGGAGGGAGCAGTACTTC.

CDR3 DNA: TGTGCCAGCGGACCGGGACAACAAAATCAGCCCCAGCATTTT. It yields the protein CASGPGQQNQPQHF. The chain couples TRBV5-5 to TRBJ1-5; a possible D gene is TRBD1 (6 bases). Trimming stripped 7 bases from V and 4 bases from J, with 15 bases between. CDR3 length: 14 amino acids. Germline assignment: CDR1 SGHKS and CDR2 YYEKEE (reference sequence).

This chain connects TRBV27 to TRBJ1-1, with 7 bases identical to TRBD1. The CDR3 totals 19 residues. V lost 0 bases, J lost 3 bases, and 16 bases stayed unmatched. Germline V lookup: CDR1 MNHEY, CDR2 SMNVEV (reference sequence). CDR3 coding DNA: TGTGCCAGCAGTTTATCGTCGATCTCCAAGGGGGCGCGGTACACTGAAGCTTTCTTT. This encodes CASSLSSISKGARYTEAFF.